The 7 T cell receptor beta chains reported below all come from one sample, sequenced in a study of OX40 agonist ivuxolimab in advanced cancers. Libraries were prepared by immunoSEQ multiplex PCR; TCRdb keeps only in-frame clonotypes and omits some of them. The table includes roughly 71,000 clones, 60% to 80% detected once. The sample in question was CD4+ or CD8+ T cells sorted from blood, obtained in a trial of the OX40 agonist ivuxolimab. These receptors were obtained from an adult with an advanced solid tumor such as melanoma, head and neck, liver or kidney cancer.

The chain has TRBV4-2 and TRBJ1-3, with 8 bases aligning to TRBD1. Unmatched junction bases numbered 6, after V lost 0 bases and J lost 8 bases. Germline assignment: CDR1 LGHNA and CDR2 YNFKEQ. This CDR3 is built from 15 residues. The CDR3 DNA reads TGTGCCAGCAGCCAAGATCAGGGGGCGAAGGACACCATATATTTT. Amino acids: CASSQDQGAKDTIYF.

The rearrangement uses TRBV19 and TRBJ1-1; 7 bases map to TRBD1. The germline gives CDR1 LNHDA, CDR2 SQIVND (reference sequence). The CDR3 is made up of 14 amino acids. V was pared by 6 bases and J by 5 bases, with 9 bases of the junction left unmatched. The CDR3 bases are TGTGCCAGTAGCCAAAGACAGGGAAGGACTGAAGCTTTCTTT. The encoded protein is CASSQRQGRTEAFF.

The CDR3 DNA reads TGCGCCAGCAGCCCGGGACAGGGAGAGACCCAGTACTTC. Translating gives CASSPGQGETQYF. The rearrangement uses TRBV5-1 and TRBJ2-5, with 9 bases aligning to TRBD1. V gave up 4 bases and J gave up 4 bases; unmatched junction bases: 2. Germline V gene sequence: CDR1 SGHRS, CDR2 YFSETQ. This CDR3 comprises 13 residues.

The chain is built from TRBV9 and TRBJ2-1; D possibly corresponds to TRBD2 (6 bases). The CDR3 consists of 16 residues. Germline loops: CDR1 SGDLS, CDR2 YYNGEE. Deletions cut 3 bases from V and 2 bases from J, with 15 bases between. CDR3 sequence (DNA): TGTGCCAGCAGCGGCCCCGGGCGCGGGGCCTACAATGAGCAGTTCTTC. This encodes CASSGPGRGAYNEQFF. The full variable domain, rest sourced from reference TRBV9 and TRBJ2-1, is DSGVTQTPKHLITATGQRVTLRCSPRSGDLSVYWYQQSLDQGLQFLIQYYNGEERAKGNILERFSAQQFPDLHSELNLSSLELGDSALYFCASSGPGRGAYNEQFFGPGTRLTVL.

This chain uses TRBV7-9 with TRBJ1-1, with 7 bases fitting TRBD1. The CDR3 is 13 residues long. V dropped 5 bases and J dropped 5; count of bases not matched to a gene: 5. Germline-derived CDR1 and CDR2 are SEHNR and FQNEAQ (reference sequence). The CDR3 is CASSVTGRTEAFF. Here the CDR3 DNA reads TGTGCCAGCAGCGTGACAGGGAGGACTGAAGCTTTCTTT.

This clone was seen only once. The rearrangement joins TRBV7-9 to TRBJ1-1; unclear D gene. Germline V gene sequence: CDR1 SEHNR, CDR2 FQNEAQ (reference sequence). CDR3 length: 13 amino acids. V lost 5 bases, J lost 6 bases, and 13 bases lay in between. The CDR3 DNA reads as TGTGCCAGCAGCCCGGACTGGACCGCTGAAGCTTTCTTT. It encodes CASSPDWTAEAFF.

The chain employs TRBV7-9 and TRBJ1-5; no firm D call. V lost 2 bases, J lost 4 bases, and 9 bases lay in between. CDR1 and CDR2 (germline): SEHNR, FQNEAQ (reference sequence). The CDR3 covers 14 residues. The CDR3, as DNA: TGTGCCAGCAGCTTACGGGGTCCGAATCAGCCCCAGCATTTT. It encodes CASSLRGPNQPQHF.